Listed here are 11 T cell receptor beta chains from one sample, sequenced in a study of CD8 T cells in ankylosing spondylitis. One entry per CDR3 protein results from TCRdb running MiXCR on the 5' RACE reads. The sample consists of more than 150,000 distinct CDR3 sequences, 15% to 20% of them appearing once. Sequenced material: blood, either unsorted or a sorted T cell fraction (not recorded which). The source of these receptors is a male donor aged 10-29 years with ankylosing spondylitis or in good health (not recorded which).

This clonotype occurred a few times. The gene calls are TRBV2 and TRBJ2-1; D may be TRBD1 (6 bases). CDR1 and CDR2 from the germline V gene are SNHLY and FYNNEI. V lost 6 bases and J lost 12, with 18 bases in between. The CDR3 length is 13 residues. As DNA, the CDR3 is TGTGCCAGCAGGATCGGGACAATAAGTGTGCAGTTCTTC. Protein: CASRIGTISVQFF.

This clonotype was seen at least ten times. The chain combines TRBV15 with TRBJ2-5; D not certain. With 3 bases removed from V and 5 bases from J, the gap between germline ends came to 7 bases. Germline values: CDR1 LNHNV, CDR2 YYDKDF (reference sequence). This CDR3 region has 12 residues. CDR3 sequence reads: CATSSGEETQYF. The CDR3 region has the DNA TGTGCCACCAGCAGTGGCGAGGAGACCCAGTACTTC.

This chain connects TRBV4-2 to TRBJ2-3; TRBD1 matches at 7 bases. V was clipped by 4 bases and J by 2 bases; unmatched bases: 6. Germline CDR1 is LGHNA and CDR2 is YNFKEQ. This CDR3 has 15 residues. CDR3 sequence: CASSPRQGNTDTQYF. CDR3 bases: TGTGCCAGCAGCCCCCGACAGGGAAACACAGATACGCAGTATTTT.

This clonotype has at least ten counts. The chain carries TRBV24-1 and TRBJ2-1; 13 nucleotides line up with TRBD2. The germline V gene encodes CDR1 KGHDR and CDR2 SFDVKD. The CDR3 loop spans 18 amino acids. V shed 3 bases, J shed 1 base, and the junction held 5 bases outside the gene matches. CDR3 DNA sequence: TGTGCCACCAGTGATCCATTGACTAGCGGGAGGTCCTACAATGAGCAGTTCTTC. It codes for CATSDPLTSGRSYNEQFF.

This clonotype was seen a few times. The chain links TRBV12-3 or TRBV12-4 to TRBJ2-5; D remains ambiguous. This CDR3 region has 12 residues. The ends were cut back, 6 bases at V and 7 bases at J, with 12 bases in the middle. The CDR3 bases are TGTGCCAGCAGGTTCGCGCTTGGGACCCAGTACTTC. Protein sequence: CASRFALGTQYF.

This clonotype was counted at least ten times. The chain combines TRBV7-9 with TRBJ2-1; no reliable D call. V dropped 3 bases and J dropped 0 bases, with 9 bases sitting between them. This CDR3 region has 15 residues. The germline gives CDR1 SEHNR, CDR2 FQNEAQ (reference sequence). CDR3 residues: CASSFPVSSYNEQFF. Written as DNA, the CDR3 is TGTGCCAGCAGCTTTCCCGTTAGCTCCTACAATGAGCAGTTCTTC.

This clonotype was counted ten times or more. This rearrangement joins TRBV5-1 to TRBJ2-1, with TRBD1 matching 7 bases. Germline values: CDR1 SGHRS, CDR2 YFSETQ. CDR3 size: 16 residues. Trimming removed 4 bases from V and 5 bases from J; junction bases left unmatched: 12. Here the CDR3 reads CASSHSIMDRNNEQFF. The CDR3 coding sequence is TGCGCCAGCAGCCATTCAATTATGGACAGGAACAATGAGCAGTTCTTC.

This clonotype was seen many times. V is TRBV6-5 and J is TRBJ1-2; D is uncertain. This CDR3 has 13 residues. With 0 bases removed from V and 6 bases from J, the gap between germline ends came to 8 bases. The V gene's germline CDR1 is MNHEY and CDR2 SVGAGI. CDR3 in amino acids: CASSYSGLDGYTF. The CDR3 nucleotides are TGTGCCAGCAGTTACTCAGGGCTCGATGGCTACACCTTC.

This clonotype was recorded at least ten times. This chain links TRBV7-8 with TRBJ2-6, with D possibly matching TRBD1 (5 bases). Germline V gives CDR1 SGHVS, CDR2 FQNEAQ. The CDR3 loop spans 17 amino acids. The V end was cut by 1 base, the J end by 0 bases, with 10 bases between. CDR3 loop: CASSLVSGYSGANVLTF. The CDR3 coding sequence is TGTGCCAGCAGCTTAGTCTCAGGGTACTCTGGGGCCAACGTCCTGACTTTC.

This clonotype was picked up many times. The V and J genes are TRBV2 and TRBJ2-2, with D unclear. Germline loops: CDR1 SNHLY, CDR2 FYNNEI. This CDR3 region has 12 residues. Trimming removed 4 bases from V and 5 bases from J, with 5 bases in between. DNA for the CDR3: TGTGCCAGCAGTGTCTGGACCGGGGAGCTGTTTTTT. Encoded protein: CASSVWTGELFF.

CDR3 nucleotide sequence: TGTTCATCCGGGACTAGCGGGATGGGCACCGGGGAGCTGTTTTTT. It translates to CSSGTSGMGTGELFF. J is TRBJ2-2 and V is TRBV5-5; 13 bases line up with TRBD2. Germline CDR1 is SGHKS and CDR2 is YYEKEE (reference sequence). CDR3 length: 15 residues.